Reported below is one TCR beta chain. The sample is drawn from a study of Ad26.COV2.S vaccination and SARS-CoV-2 variants. Sequencing was performed with immunoSEQ multiplex PCR; in TCRdb, only in-frame clones are kept and a portion is missing. The table lists around 310,000 clones, about 90% of them singletons. The sample's treatment: around 19 received Ad26.COV2.S at low or high dose, single or two shots; several received placebo; per-sample allocation not given. After the first vaccine or placebo injection, samples were drawn on day 63. Sequences were derived from peripheral blood, sampled in a trial of Ad26.COV2.S vaccine versus placebo. The sequence came from a person between 18 and 60 years old who received the Ad26.COV2.S COVID-19 vaccine or a placebo.

The CDR3 region has the DNA TGTGCCAGCAGCGACCACCTGGAAAGCGGGAAATCTCTTTTCTACAATGAGCAGTTCTTC. This codes for CASSDHLESGKSLFYNEQFF. This chain joins TRBV9 and TRBJ2-1; TRBD2 agrees at 7 bases. The J segment lost 3 bases and the V segment lost 3 bases, leaving 21 bases of the junction unmatched. CDR3 size: 20 residues. CDR1 is SGDLS and CDR2 is YYNGEE in the germline V gene.